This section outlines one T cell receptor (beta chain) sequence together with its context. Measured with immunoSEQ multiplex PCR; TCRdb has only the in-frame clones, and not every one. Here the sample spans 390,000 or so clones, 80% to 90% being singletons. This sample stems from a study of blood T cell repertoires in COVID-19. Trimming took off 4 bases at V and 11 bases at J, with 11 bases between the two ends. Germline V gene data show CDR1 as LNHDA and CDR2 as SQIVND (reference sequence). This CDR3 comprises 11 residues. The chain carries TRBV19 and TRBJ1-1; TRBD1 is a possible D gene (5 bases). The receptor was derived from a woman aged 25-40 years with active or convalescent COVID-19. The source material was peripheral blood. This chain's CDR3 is CASSRAGLAFF. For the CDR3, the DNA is TGTGCCAGTAGTAGGGCAGGGCTGGCTTTCTTT.